Described below is a single TCR beta chain sequence and its context. This sample was included in a study of control samples from healthy donors and cancer patients. Assay: immunoSEQ multiplex PCR; the TCRdb copy retains only in-frame clones and omits some. In the table there are approximately 160,000 clones, around 94% of which are singletons. The CDR3 runs 14 residues. The germline V gene has CDR1 LNHDA and CDR2 SQIVND (reference sequence). The V end lost 7 bases, the J end lost 0 bases, and 10 bases lay between the germline ends. The specimen was blood. The TCR sequence derives from a woman aged 18 to 35 in good health. The J gene is TRBJ1-3, the V gene TRBV19; D unclear. CDR3 sequence (DNA): TGTGCCAGTAAGGGCGGATTCTCTGGAAACACCATATATTTT. This gives the protein CASKGGFSGNTIYF.